A selection of T cell receptor beta chains follows, all from one sample in a study of T cells after yellow fever vaccination. In TCRdb, the 5' RACE reads were re-called with MiXCR into one record per CDR3 protein. Of over 110,000 distinct CDR3 sequences in the sample, roughly 8.2% were seen once. The specimen comprised CD4+ T cells sorted from PBMCs, sampled 5 days after the yellow fever booster vaccination. These receptors came from a young man who received the YFV17D yellow fever vaccine. The CDR3 runs from the conserved cysteine through the conserved F or W. Fields, in order: D gene, clone size, J gene, V gene, CDR3 DNA, CDR3 protein. A D gene is named only where the DNA matches it firmly. The size of a clone is reported for some rows only, either as once, few or many, or as a class for expanded clones.

- | many | TRBJ1-2 | TRBV29-1 | TGCAGCGTTCGCGCTAATTCCGCCTTGGTAGCTAACTATGGCTACACCTTC | CSVRANSALVANYGYTF
- | many | TRBJ2-2 | TRBV6-1 | TGTGCCAGCAGTGAAGACACCCGAGTTATTACCGGGGAGCTGTTTTTT | CASSEDTRVITGELFF
- | few | TRBJ2-7 | TRBV5-6 | TGTGCCAGCAGCTTTAACAGGGGAGGCTACGAGCAGTACTTC | CASSFNRGGYEQYF
- | many | TRBJ2-3 | TRBV5-1 | TGCGCCACTGGGCCGGGACCGCAAGGCCCAGATACGCAGTATTTT | CATGPGPQGPDTQYF
- | many | TRBJ2-7 | TRBV6-1 | TGTGCCAGCAGTCAAGGGACGGTCCCCTACGAGCAGTACTTC | CASSQGTVPYEQYF
TRBD1 | - | TRBJ1-2 | TRBV11-1 | TGTGCCAGCAGCTTAACCCGACAGGGGAACTATGGCTACACCTTC | CASSLTRQGNYGYTF
- | many | TRBJ2-3 | TRBV7-8 | TGTGCCAGCAGCCGCTCCGGTTCGAGGGCGGATACGCAGTATTTT | CASSRSGSRADTQYF
TRBD2 | many | TRBJ2-1 | TRBV4-3 | TGCGCCAGCAGTTACTCCCAACGGACTAGCGGTGACAATGAGCAGTTCTTC | CASSYSQRTSGDNEQFF
- | many | TRBJ2-3 | TRBV5-1 | TGCGCCAGCAGCTTGGACCGGACGGGGAGCACAGATACGCAGTATTTT | CASSLDRTGSTDTQYF
- | few | TRBJ2-7 | TRBV5-4 | TGTGCCAGCAGCTGGACGGAGGGAAGTGCATACGAGCAGTACTTC | CASSWTEGSAYEQYF
- | many | TRBJ2-7 | TRBV7-9 | TGTGCCAGCAGACCGAGCGGGTCCCAGTACGAGCAGTACTTC | CASRPSGSQYEQYF
- | many | TRBJ2-7 | TRBV27 | TGTGCCAGCAGCCATCGGAAGGATGGCGAGCAGTACTTC | CASSHRKDGEQYF
- | - | TRBJ1-4 | TRBV7-9 | TGTGCCAGCAGCTTAGTGCCTAATGAAAAACTGTTTTTT | CASSLVPNEKLFF
- | many | TRBJ2-1 | TRBV6-5 | TGTGCCAGCAGTACCGTAGGGATTGGATCCAATGAGCAGTTCTTC | CASSTVGIGSNEQFF
- | few | TRBJ1-5 | TRBV27 | TGTGCCAGCAGTGATCCGAAGGGCGCGGGACCCAAGAGTTATAGCAATCAGCCCCAGCATTTT | CASSDPKGAGPKSYSNQPQHF
TRBD2 | many | TRBJ2-1 | TRBV4-2 | TGTGCCAGCAGCCAAGATCTCTTAGCGGGACTACACAATGAGCAGTTCTTC | CASSQDLLAGLHNEQFF
- | many | TRBJ2-3 | TRBV6-2/TRBV6-3 | TGTGCCAGCAGCCTTGGACCTTTACCGCAGTATTTT | CASSLGPLPQYF
- | - | TRBJ2-3 | TRBV10-3 | TGTGCCATCAGTGTGGGGGGAGGAGATACGCAGTATTTT | CAISVGGGDTQYF
- | many | TRBJ2-7 | TRBV28 | TGTGCCAGCAGTCATCATCCGTTCTGGGACTACGAGCAGTACTTC | CASSHHPFWDYEQYF
TRBD2 | - | TRBJ2-5 | TRBV5-5 | TGTGCCAGCAGCGAACTAGCGGGAGGAGGGGAGACCCAGTACTTC | CASSELAGGGETQYF
TRBD1 | many | TRBJ2-7 | TRBV3-1 | TGTGCCAGCAGCCTAAGGACAGGGGTGGACGAGCAGTACTTC | CASSLRTGVDEQYF
- | many | TRBJ1-3 | TRBV6-5 | TGTGCCAGCAGTTACGAACGGGGGCCGGGAAACACCATATATTTT | CASSYERGPGNTIYF
TRBD1 | many | TRBJ1-5 | TRBV6-1 | TGTGCCAGCACAAAGGGGGCGCAGGGTCAGCCCCAGCATTTT | CASTKGAQGQPQHF
TRBD2 | many | TRBJ2-2 | TRBV28 | TGTGCCAGCACCGTTGGGGGACTAGCGGGAGTCGACACCGGGGAGCTGTTTTTT | CASTVGGLAGVDTGELFF
TRBD2 | many | TRBJ2-1 | TRBV5-1 | TGCGCCAGCAGCGTGGGGAGGACTAGCGGATACAATGAGCAGTTCTTC | CASSVGRTSGYNEQFF
- | - | TRBJ1-2 | TRBV24-1 | TGTGCCACCAGTGATCGTCCCGGCAGAGGACGCTCGGGGAACTATGGCTACACCTTC | CATSDRPGRGRSGNYGYTF
- | many | TRBJ2-1 | TRBV12-3/TRBV12-4 | TGTGCCAGCAGTAGGGGTACAGATGAGCAGTTCTTC | CASSRGTDEQFF
- | few | TRBJ2-5 | TRBV28 | TGTGCCAGCAGCCCTATGCAAGAGGGGGAGACCCAGTACTTC | CASSPMQEGETQYF
- | many | TRBJ2-1 | TRBV6-2/TRBV6-3 | TGTGCCAGCAGTTACGAGGAAGAGCAGTTCTTC | CASSYEEEQFF
TRBD2 | many | TRBJ2-7 | TRBV27 | TGTGCCAGCAGTTTTTTAGCGGGAGTCTCCTACGAGCAGTACTTC | CASSFLAGVSYEQYF
- | many | TRBJ1-1 | TRBV20-1 | TGCAGTGTCACGTTCGGGGGGGTGAACACTGAAGCTTTCTTT | CSVTFGGVNTEAFF
- | many | TRBJ2-5 | TRBV5-1 | TGCGCCAGCAGCTTGTTTGGAGACCTGGGAGTAGCACAGTACTTC | CASSLFGDLGVAQYF
TRBD2 | many | TRBJ2-3 | TRBV5-1 | TGCGCCAGCAGCCCGGCTAGCGGTTCCACAGATACGCAGTATTTT | CASSPASGSTDTQYF
- | many | TRBJ2-2 | TRBV5-1 | TGCGCCAGCACCCTCGGGGCCGGGGAGCTGTTTTTT | CASTLGAGELFF
- | many | TRBJ2-4 | TRBV20-1 | TGCAGTGCTAGAGCCGAGCGGGCCTTAAACATTCAGTACTTC | CSARAERALNIQYF
- | many | TRBJ2-1 | TRBV5-4 | TGTGCCAGCAGCTTGACCGGGGATGAGCAGTTCTTC | CASSLTGDEQFF